The clone carrying this TCR beta chain has ten or more counts. The target antigen is unknown. There are 16 residues in the CDR3. Germline-derived CDR1 and CDR2 are SGHKS and YYEKEE (reference sequence). V shed 1 base and J 0 bases; nucleotides not matched to a gene: 7. The data are from a study of T cells in Graves' hyperthyroidism and ophthalmopathy. Whole-study context: Peripheral blood specimens were obtained at initial diagnosis, prior to any treatment. Regarding the study as a whole: Patients with ophthalmopathy were separated from those with stable hyperthyroidism by a 13 V-J model.

Cells are PBMCs isolated from about 10 ml of fresh blood. The source material, RNA transcripts, was used to amplify TCR beta CDR3 regions. HTBI primers were employed in a first-round RT-PCR of the TCR CDR3. TCRdb re-called the multiplex PCR reads with MiXCR, one entry per CDR3 protein. The sample has hundreds of thousands of distinct CDR3 sequences, over 12% seen once. This chain joins TRBV5-5 and TRBJ2-7, with 7 bases aligning to TRBD1. The clonotype comes from a man in his fifties or sixties with Graves' ophthalmopathy. The sequencing sample was made of blood. CDR3 region: CASSLRGQVNSYEQYF. CDR3 in DNA: TGTGCCAGCAGCTTGCGTGGACAGGTAAACTCCTACGAGCAGTACTTC.